The 4 T cell receptor beta chains below were found in one sample sequenced in a study of T cells after yellow fever vaccination. One entry per CDR3 protein, called by TCRdb with MiXCR from the 5' RACE reads. Among 400,000 or so distinct CDR3 sequences listed, 11% were seen once. Sequenced here: PBMCs, sampled on the day of the first yellow fever vaccination. Receptors were obtained from a man aged 18 to 29 who received the YFV17D yellow fever vaccine.

This clonotype was detected a few times. The chain employs TRBV11-1 and TRBJ1-5; TRBD1 might be the D (5 bases). There are 18 residues in the CDR3. CDR1 is SGHAT, CDR2 FQDESV, per germline (reference sequence). The ends were cut back, 1 base at V and 2 bases at J, with 18 bases in the middle. DNA for the CDR3: TGTGCCAGCAGCTTAGGACGTCAGGGTGGTATAGGCAATCAGCCCCAGCATTTT. It encodes CASSLGRQGGIGNQPQHF.

This clonotype was recorded a few times. The chain uses TRBV10-2 and TRBJ2-3; a weak D match, TRBD2 (5 bases). With 6 bases removed from V and 4 bases from J, the gap between germline ends came to 17 bases. CDR1 and CDR2 (germline): WSHSY, SAAADI. CDR3 length: 15 amino acids. The CDR3 DNA sequence: TGCGCCAGCAGCGAGAGGAGGCGAGGAGCAGATACGCAGTATTTT. It translates to CASSERRRGADTQYF.

V gene TRBV5-1 combines with J gene TRBJ2-7, with 8 bases lining up with TRBD1. CDR1 and CDR2 (germline): SGHRS, YFSETQ. V gave up 0 bases and J gave up 3 bases; unmatched junction bases: 2. This CDR3 has 14 residues. The CDR3: CASSLDGQGYEQYF. CDR3 bases: TGCGCCAGCAGCTTGGATGGACAGGGCTACGAGCAGTACTTC. The whole variable domain, remainder taken from reference TRBV5-1 and TRBJ2-7, is KAGVTQTPRYLIKTRGQQVTLSCSPISGHRSVSWYQQTPGQGLQFLFEYFSETQRNKGNFPGRFSGRQFSNSRSEMNVSTLELGDSALYLCASSLDGQGYEQYFGPGTRLTVT.

The chain couples TRBV12-3 or TRBV12-4 to TRBJ2-3; the D gene could be TRBD1 or TRBD2 (5 bases each). Trimming pared 3 bases from V and 6 bases from J, leaving 13 bases between. There are 14 residues in the CDR3. This CDR3 is CASSLGPGSDTQYF. CDR3 DNA sequence: TGTGCCAGCAGTTTGGGACCCGGGTCGGATACGCAGTATTTT.